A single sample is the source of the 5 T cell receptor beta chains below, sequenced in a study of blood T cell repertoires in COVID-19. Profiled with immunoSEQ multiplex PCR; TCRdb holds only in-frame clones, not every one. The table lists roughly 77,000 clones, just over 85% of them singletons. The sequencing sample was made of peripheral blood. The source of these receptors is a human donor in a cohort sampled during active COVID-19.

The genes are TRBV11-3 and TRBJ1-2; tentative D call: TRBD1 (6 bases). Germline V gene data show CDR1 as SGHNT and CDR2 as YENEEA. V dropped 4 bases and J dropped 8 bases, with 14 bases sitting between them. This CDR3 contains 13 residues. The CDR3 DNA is TGTGCCAGCAGCTCCGGGGGGCAGAAAGGCTACACCTTC. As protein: CASSSGGQKGYTF.

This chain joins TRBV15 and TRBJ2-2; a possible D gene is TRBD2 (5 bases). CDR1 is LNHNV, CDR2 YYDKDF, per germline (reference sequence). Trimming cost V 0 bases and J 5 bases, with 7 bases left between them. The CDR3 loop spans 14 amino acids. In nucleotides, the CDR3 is TGTGCCACCAGCAGAGATTTAGCGACCGGGGAGCTGTTTTTT. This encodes CATSRDLATGELFF.

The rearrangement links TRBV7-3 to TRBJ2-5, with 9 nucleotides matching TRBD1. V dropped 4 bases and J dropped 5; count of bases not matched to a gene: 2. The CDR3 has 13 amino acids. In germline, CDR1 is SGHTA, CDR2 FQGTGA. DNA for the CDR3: TGTGCCAGCAGCTCAGACAGGGGGGAGACCCAGTACTTC. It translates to CASSSDRGETQYF. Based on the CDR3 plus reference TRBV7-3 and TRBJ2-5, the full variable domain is GAGVSQTPSNKVTEKGKYVELRCDPISGHTALYWYRQSLGQGPEFLIYFQGTGAADDSGLPNDRFFAVRPEGSVSTLKIQRTERGDSAVYLCASSSDRGETQYFGPGTRLLVL.

Here the CDR3 reads CASSISTGFGEKLFF. The CDR3 coding sequence is TGTGCCAGTAGTATATCGACAGGGTTTGGTGAAAAACTGTTTTTT. J is TRBJ1-4 and V is TRBV19; 7 bases are shared with TRBD1. Germline CDR1 LNHDA, CDR2 SQIVND (reference sequence). CDR3 length: 15 residues. V gave up 2 bases and J gave up 7 bases; unmatched junction bases: 7. Complete variable domain (other parts from reference TRBV19 and TRBJ1-4): DGGITQSPKYLFRKEGQNVTLSCEQNLNHDAMYWYRQDPGQGLRLIYYSQIVNDFQKGDIAEGYSVSREKKESFPLTVTSAQKNPTAFYLCASSISTGFGEKLFFGSGTQLSVL.

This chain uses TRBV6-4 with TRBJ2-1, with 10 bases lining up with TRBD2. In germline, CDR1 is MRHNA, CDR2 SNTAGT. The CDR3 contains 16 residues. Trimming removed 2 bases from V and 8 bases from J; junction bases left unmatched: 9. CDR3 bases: TGTGCCAGCAGTGACCAAGCGGGGGGGCAGCTGGATGAGCAGTTCTTC. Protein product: CASSDQAGGQLDEQFF.